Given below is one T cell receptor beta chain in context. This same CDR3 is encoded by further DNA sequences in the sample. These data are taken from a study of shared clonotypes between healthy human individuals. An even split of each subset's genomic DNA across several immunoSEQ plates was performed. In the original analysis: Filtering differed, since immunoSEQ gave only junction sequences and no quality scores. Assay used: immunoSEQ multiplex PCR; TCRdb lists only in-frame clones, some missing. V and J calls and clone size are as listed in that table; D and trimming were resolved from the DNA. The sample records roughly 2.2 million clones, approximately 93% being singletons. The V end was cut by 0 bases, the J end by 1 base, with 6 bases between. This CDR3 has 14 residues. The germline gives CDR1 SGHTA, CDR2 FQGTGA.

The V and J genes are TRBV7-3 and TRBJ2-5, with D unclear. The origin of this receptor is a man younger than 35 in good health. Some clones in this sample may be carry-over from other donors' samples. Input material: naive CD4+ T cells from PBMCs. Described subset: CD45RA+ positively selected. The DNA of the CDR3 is TGTGCCAGCAGCTTAACAGGGATCCAAGAGACCCAGTACTTC. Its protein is CASSLTGIQETQYF.